This TCR beta chain originates from a study of T cell responses to AZD1222 COVID-19 vaccine listed by TCRdb under 2021. For context, the study as a whole: TCR sequencing was performed for more than 230 trial participants, of whom about 200 were given two doses of AZD1222 and around 26 were given two doses of MenACWY control vaccine. Trial participants were enrolled into age subgroups of 18-55, 56-69 and 70-plus years, which contained around 150, 28 and 57 TCR-sequenced participants, respectively.

The CDR3 regions of human TCRbeta chains were analyzed by immunosequencing. Regarding the original processing steps: Repertoire TCRs were matched against a reference library of SARS-CoV-2-specific TCRs generated with the MIRA antigen-specificity platform. Breadth was defined as the fraction of unique TCRs that were SARS-CoV-2-associated. Depth was defined as the fraction of total T cells that were SARS-CoV-2-associated. Each spike-specific TCR was assigned to its reactive spike region and to a CD4 or CD8 class using the MIRA data. Log10-transformed breadth and depth values were compared by one-way ANOVA with Sidak's multiple comparisons tests. TCRdb mirrors the immuneACCESS table, restricted to in-frame sequences. Some clones are absent from its copies; in checked studies, under half trace to an unresolved V gene, and the reason for the others is unknown. That table is the source of V, J and clone size, and D and trimming were worked out from the DNA. The table held for this sample gives around 140,000 clones. 2% to 2.5% of the sample rests with the top ten.

Turning to this clone: It has no known antigen specificity.

What the study reported, not specific to this receptor: CD4 TCRs associated with the vaccine covered the entire spike protein, and the dominant responses were in regions 160-218 and 743-854. Participants were mostly white British and included more females than males, and it was suggested by the authors that clonal diversity may have been underestimated. Conclusions about previously exposed vaccinees are limited, since just five to seven AZD1222 recipients were seropositive for SARS-CoV-2 at baseline. In the small 56-69-year group, the increase in depth fell short of significance, most likely because of low power. Because no day 14 peak-response samples were available, the repertoires could be characterized only after the peak T cell response. Epitopes outside the regions mutated in the B.1.351 and B.1.1.7 variants were reportedly recognized by nearly half of the unique spike-specific TCRs. After two AZD1222 doses, spike-specific TCR breadth and depth were significantly higher than at day 0 and than in MenACWY recipients.

The time point tag for this specimen amounts to: baseline before first vaccination. Vaccinee samples were obtained from the UK trials COV001 and COV002, which included a single-blind randomized controlled phase 2/3 trial of AZD1222 (ChAdOx1 nCoV-19) in healthy adults. Trial participant PBMC samples were collected at day 0 and day 28 after the second dose for TCRbeta chain sequencing. The germline V gene (reference sequence) yields GTSNPN for CDR1 and SVGIG for CDR2. Here V drops 2 bases and J drops 3 bases, and the junction holds 2 bases not matched to any gene. The CDR3 has 13 amino acids, counting the end cysteine and phenylalanine. Just the 39-base CDR3 DNA is kept, in frame starting at base 1.

The sample was peripheral blood. This receptor was identified in an adult in good health. The receptor chain draws on TRBV30 and TRBJ1-2, and 8 junction bases match TRBD1. The DNA is TGTGCCTGGAGTCCAGGGGGCGACTATGGCTACACCTTC. Its translation reads: CAWSPGGDYGYTF.